A single sample gave rise to the 21 T cell receptor beta chains below, sequenced in a study of breast tumors, draining lymph nodes, adjacent tissues. Each CDR3 protein is one row after TCRdb ran MiXCR on the multiplex PCR reads. This table holds some 170,000 distinct CDR3 sequences, 30% to 40% found once. Breast cancer patients provided tissue from their axillary draining lymph nodes. The source material was axillary lymph node tissue. The receptors derive from a female donor with breast cancer. Some clones in this sample may be carry-over from other donors' samples.

This clonotype was counted many times. The chain joins TRBV20-1 to TRBJ1-5; 8 bases fit TRBD1. The CDR3 contains 18 residues. Germline values: CDR1 DFQATT, CDR2 SNEGSKA (reference sequence). With 3 bases clipped from V and 2 bases from J, the junction kept 15 bases outside the gene matches. CDR3 protein: CSASPTTGGRVGNQPQHF. In DNA form, the CDR3 reads TGCAGTGCTAGTCCCACTACAGGGGGTAGAGTCGGCAATCAGCCCCAGCATTTT.

The chain is built from TRBV6-2 or TRBV6-3 and TRBJ1-1; 9 bases fit TRBD1. V was pared by 7 bases and J by 3 bases, with 18 bases of the junction left unmatched. Germline V gene data show CDR1 as MNHEY and CDR2 as SVGEGT. The CDR3 covers 18 residues. CDR3 region: CASTPTPGTGTGDTEAFF. For the CDR3, the DNA is TGTGCCAGCACTCCTACTCCCGGGACAGGGACTGGGGACACTGAAGCTTTCTTT.

The chain recombines TRBV7-9 with TRBJ1-2, with D unresolved. CDR1 and CDR2 from the germline V gene are SEHNR and FQNEAQ (reference sequence). V dropped 5 bases and J dropped 8 bases, with 21 bases sitting between them. The CDR3 extends over 15 amino acids. CDR3 nucleotides: TGTGCCAGCAGCCCATGGGATTATCAGGCGCGAGGCTACACCTTC. Its translation: CASSPWDYQARGYTF.

The chain combines TRBV10-3 with TRBJ2-7; D not resolved. Germline CDR1 is ENHRY and CDR2 is SYGVKD. This CDR3 region has 11 residues. V lost 8 bases to trimming and J lost 3 bases, with 8 bases between them. CDR3 residues: CAIETDYEQYF. CDR3 nucleotide sequence: TGTGCCATCGAGACGGACTACGAGCAGTACTTC.

The J gene is TRBJ1-1, the V gene TRBV5-1; D is possibly TRBD1 (6 bases). With 5 bases removed from V and 0 bases from J, the gap between germline ends came to 14 bases. CDR1 and CDR2 from the germline V gene are SGHRS and YFSETQ. This CDR3 contains 15 residues. CDR3: CASRFGQLMNTEAFF. The CDR3, as DNA: TGCGCCAGCAGATTTGGACAGCTTATGAACACTGAAGCTTTCTTT.

This clonotype was found many times. The chain is built from TRBV5-1 and TRBJ2-7, with no clear D. Germline V gene lookup returns CDR1 SGHRS and CDR2 YFSETQ. This CDR3 region has 11 residues. The V gene lost 4 bases and the J gene lost 4 bases, with 6 bases spanning the gap. Written as DNA, the CDR3 is TGCGCCAGCAGCATAGGGTACGAGCAGTACTTC. Translating it yields CASSIGYEQYF. The full variable domain, rest sourced from reference TRBV5-1 and TRBJ2-7, is KAGVTQTPRYLIKTRGQQVTLSCSPISGHRSVSWYQQTPGQGLQFLFEYFSETQRNKGNFPGRFSGRQFSNSRSEMNVSTLELGDSALYLCASSIGYEQYFGPGTRLTVT.

This clonotype was observed at least ten times. The genes are TRBV18 and TRBJ1-2, with a weak D call TRBD1 (5 bases). CDR3 length: 13 amino acids. The germline V and J ends were trimmed by 3 bases and 5 bases, with 10 bases remaining between them. Germline V CDR1 and CDR2: KGHSH, LQKENI. The CDR3 here is CASSPPGRYGYTF. The CDR3 coding sequence is TGTGCCAGCTCACCGCCAGGGCGATATGGCTACACCTTC.

This clonotype was detected many times. As DNA, the CDR3 is TGTGCCAGTACAAGGCGACTAGCGGTCCAAGAGACCCAGTACTTC. Translation gives CASTRRLAVQETQYF. The chain combines TRBV19 with TRBJ2-5, with 9 bases aligning to TRBD2. The J segment lost 1 base and the V segment lost 7 bases, leaving 7 bases of the junction unmatched. Looked up from germline, CDR1 is LNHDA and CDR2 is SQIVND (reference sequence). There are 15 residues in the CDR3. Complete variable domain (other parts from reference TRBV19 and TRBJ2-5): DGGITQSPKYLFRKEGQNVTLSCEQNLNHDAMYWYRQDPGQGLRLIYYSQIVNDFQKGDIAEGYSVSREKKESFPLTVTSAQKNPTAFYLCASTRRLAVQETQYFGPGTRLLVL.

As regards this clonotype: Since a much larger clone is just one base distant, this may be a read error. The chain recombines TRBV7-3 with TRBJ2-1, with 11 bases identical to TRBD2. V was pared by 2 bases and J by 8 bases, with 14 bases of the junction left unmatched. The germline V gene has CDR1 SGHTA and CDR2 FQGTGA. CDR3 length equals 18 residues. The CDR3 DNA is TGTGCCAGCAGCTTAGATGGGCTAGCGGGGGGATTGGGCCATGAGCAGTTCTTC. This codes for CASSLDGLAGGLGHEQFF.

The J gene is TRBJ2-3, the V gene TRBV9; no firm D call. CDR1 and CDR2 from the germline V gene are SGDLS and YYNGEE. The V and J ends lost 6 bases and 6 bases respectively, with 17 bases between them. The CDR3 contains 14 residues. The CDR3 protein is CASTSESNGDTQYF. The DNA for the CDR3 is TGTGCCAGCACGTCGGAGTCGAACGGGGATACGCAGTATTTT.

The table lists this clonotype with a count of one. The chain couples TRBV20-1 to TRBJ2-7; either TRBD1 or TRBD2 may fit D (6 bases each). CDR3 length: 15 residues. V was cut by 6 bases and J by 3 bases, with 21 bases left in between. Germline CDR1 is DFQATT and CDR2 is SNEGSKA (reference sequence). This chain's CDR3 is CSALSPQGGRYEQYF. The CDR3 coding sequence is TGCAGTGCGCTCTCACCACAGGGAGGCCGCTACGAGCAGTACTTC.

This clonotype was counted between two and nine times. The rearrangement joins TRBV11-1 to TRBJ2-2; 8 bases line up with TRBD2. Looked up from germline, CDR1 is SGHAT and CDR2 is FQDESV (reference sequence). The J segment lost 4 bases and the V segment lost 5 bases, leaving 6 bases of the junction unmatched. CDR3 length: 15 amino acids. The CDR3 loop reads CASSRGLATTGELFF. In DNA form, the CDR3 reads TGTGCCAGCAGCCGCGGACTAGCTACCACCGGGGAGCTGTTTTTT.

This clonotype has more than one count but fewer than ten. A much larger clone lies a single base off, so this may be a read error. The chain combines TRBV2 with TRBJ2-5, with 9 nucleotides matching TRBD1. The CDR3 totals 14 residues. The junction had 7 bases not matched to a gene; V was cut back by 4 bases and J by 7 bases. Germline CDR1 and CDR2: SNHLY and FYNNEI. DNA for the CDR3: TGTGCCAGCAGTGTTGGGACAGGGAAGGGGACCCAGTACTTC. This gives the protein CASSVGTGKGTQYF.

V is TRBV14 and J is TRBJ2-3; perhaps D is TRBD1 or TRBD2 (5 bases each). Looked up from germline, CDR1 is SGHDN and CDR2 is FVKESK. The V and J ends lost 4 bases and 2 bases respectively, with 13 bases between them. The CDR3 runs 15 residues. This CDR3 reads CASSPVLGTTDTQYF. CDR3 in DNA: TGTGCCAGCAGCCCTGTTTTAGGGACCACAGATACGCAGTATTTT.

This clonotype showed up just a few times. The DNA for the CDR3 is TGCAGTGCTAGTGAGGGACACCAGAATTCACCCCTCCACTTT. It yields the protein CSASEGHQNSPLHF. V and J are TRBV20-1 and TRBJ1-6; tentatively, D is TRBD1 (6 bases). V dropped 3 bases and J dropped 7 bases, with 13 bases sitting between them. The CDR3 consists of 14 residues. Per germline, CDR1 DFQATT and CDR2 SNEGSKA (reference sequence).

This clonotype was observed at least ten times. The chain has TRBV7-2 and TRBJ1-5; unclear D gene. The CDR3 has 17 residues. V dropped 0 bases and J dropped 0 bases, with 12 bases sitting between them. Germline V CDR1 and CDR2: SGHTA, FQGNSA. The CDR3 DNA follows: TGTGCCAGCAGCTTAGCGACAAGTTTCTATAGCAATCAGCCCCAGCATTTT. This encodes CASSLATSFYSNQPQHF.

This clonotype was detected many times. This chain joins TRBV7-9 and TRBJ1-2; D not certain. Germline CDR1 SEHNR, CDR2 FQNEAQ (reference sequence). The CDR3 is made up of 14 amino acids. V was shortened by 4 bases and J by 1 base, with 10 bases between the two germline ends. The CDR3 bases are TGTGCCAGCAGCTCAGACCGAGATAACTATGGCTACACCTTC. Protein product: CASSSDRDNYGYTF.

This clonotype was picked up many times. The V call is TRBV6-2 or TRBV6-3, the J call TRBJ1-2, with D unclear. The CDR3 sequence is 11 residues long. Germline lookup yields CDR1 MNHEY and CDR2 SVGEGT. Trimming shortened V by 5 bases and J by 4 bases, and 5 bases separated the two germline ends. The CDR3 sequence: CASSPLYGYTF. Here the CDR3 DNA reads TGTGCCAGCAGTCCCCTCTATGGCTACACCTTC.

This clonotype was recorded at least ten times. V gene TRBV7-3 combines with J gene TRBJ2-7; TRBD2 matches at 14 bases. CDR3 length: 16 residues. Germline V lookup: CDR1 SGHTA, CDR2 FQGTGA. After removal of 6 bases from V and 5 bases from J, the junction contained 9 bases not matched to a gene. The CDR3, as DNA: TGTGCCAGCAGTTTAGGACTAGCGGGAGGCCTCGACGAGCAGTACTTC. This sequence encodes CASSLGLAGGLDEQYF.

The J gene is TRBJ1-3, the V gene TRBV12-3 or TRBV12-4, with D maybe TRBD1 (6 bases). V was clipped by 6 bases and J by 4 bases, with 10 bases between them. The CDR3 has 13 residues. The CDR3 DNA sequence: TGTGCCAGCAGGGTTACAGGGGGAAACACCATATATTTT. It encodes CASRVTGGNTIYF.

This clonotype came up once. The chain has TRBV20-1 and TRBJ2-7, with 9 bases fitting TRBD1. The CDR3 loop spans 14 amino acids. CDR1 is DFQATT and CDR2 is SNEGSKA in the germline V gene (reference sequence). V shed 6 bases and J 6 bases; nucleotides not matched to a gene: 12. Written as DNA, the CDR3 is TGCAGTGCCCTAGCCCGGGACAGGGTTAGCGAGCAGTACTTC. Translating gives CSALARDRVSEQYF.